Listed below are T cell receptor beta chains from one sample, sequenced in a study of human T cells and chemical hapten exposure. TCRdb reprocessed the RACE reads with MiXCR, giving one entry per CDR3 protein. The sample has roughly 180,000 distinct CDR3 sequences, 20% to 25% seen once; the top ten hold 6.7%. Material: whole blood, obtained in connection with sensitization to the hapten diphenylcyclopropenone (DPC). These receptors originate from a woman between 50 and 59 years old with alopecia areata. Some clones in this sample may be carry-over from other donors' samples. Each CDR3 is given with its conserved first and last residue. Each record gives: J gene, clone size, V gene, D gene, CDR3 DNA, CDR3 protein. A D gene is named only where the DNA matches it firmly. The size field is filled for only some rows; it gives once, few, many or a size class.

J: TRBJ1-1; size: few; V: TRBV29-1; D: -; DNA: TGCAGCGTTGCGGTGAACACTGAAGCTTTCTTT; CDR3: CSVAVNTEAFF
J: TRBJ2-5; size: few; V: TRBV7-8; D: -; DNA: TGTGCCAGCAGCCCTAGGTCACAATTTTCGGAGACCCAGTACTTC; CDR3: CASSPRSQFSETQYF
J: TRBJ2-2; size: few; V: TRBV27; D: -; DNA: TGTGCCAGCAGTATGATGACAATTAGTGGTCACGGGGAGCTGTTTTTT; CDR3: CASSMMTISGHGELFF
J: TRBJ2-3; size: medium-sized; V: TRBV28; D: -; DNA: TGTGCCAGCAGTTTATCCAGGGTTCAAGATACGCAGTATTTT; CDR3: CASSLSRVQDTQYF
J: TRBJ2-5; size: -; V: TRBV12-3/TRBV12-4; D: -; DNA: TGTGCCAGCACTCTACTAGGGCAAGAGACCCAGTACTTC; CDR3: CASTLLGQETQYF
J: TRBJ2-7; size: few; V: TRBV15; D: -; DNA: TGTGCCACCAGCAGAGACAGGGGTCCCCACGAGCAGTACTTC; CDR3: CATSRDRGPHEQYF
J: TRBJ1-2; size: -; V: TRBV3-1; D: TRBD1; DNA: TGTGCCAGCAGCCAAGAGAACAGGGGGGTTTTTGGCTACACCTTC; CDR3: CASSQENRGVFGYTF
J: TRBJ1-1; size: -; V: TRBV7-9; D: -; DNA: TGTGCCTTGACAATGAACACTGAAGCTTTCTTT; CDR3: CALTMNTEAFF
J: TRBJ2-2; size: -; V: TRBV6-4; D: -; DNA: TGTGCCAGCAGTAGGGAAAGAGGGAACACCGGGGAGCTGTTTTTT; CDR3: CASSRERGNTGELFF
J: TRBJ2-1; size: -; V: TRBV7-6; D: -; DNA: TGTGCCAGCAGCCGTATAGAGTACGGCTATGAGCAGTTCTTC; CDR3: CASSRIEYGYEQFF
J: TRBJ2-2; size: -; V: TRBV4-2; D: -; DNA: TGTGCCAGCAGCCAAGATTTACGGGGCGCGAACACCGGGGAGCTGTTTTTT; CDR3: CASSQDLRGANTGELFF
J: TRBJ2-1; size: -; V: TRBV6-2/TRBV6-3; D: TRBD2; DNA: TGTGCCAGCAGTTATCCGGGACTAGCGGGAGTGCAGAATGAGCAGTTCTTC; CDR3: CASSYPGLAGVQNEQFF
J: TRBJ1-1; size: few; V: TRBV11-1; D: -; DNA: TGTGCCAGCAGTCAGAGGCGAGCCTTGACCACTGAAGCTTTCTTT; CDR3: CASSQRRALTTEAFF
J: TRBJ1-1; size: -; V: TRBV4-2; D: -; DNA: TGTGCCAGCAGCCAACTAACCGGGACACGGATGAACACTGAAGCTTTCTTT; CDR3: CASSQLTGTRMNTEAFF
J: TRBJ2-7; size: few; V: TRBV6-5; D: -; DNA: TGTGCCAGCAGCCCGGGACCAGCGCTGACCTACGAGCAGTACTTC; CDR3: CASSPGPALTYEQYF
J: TRBJ1-1; size: -; V: TRBV7-2; D: -; DNA: TGTGCCAGCAGCGTAACACAGGGTAACGCTTTCTTT; CDR3: CASSVTQGNAFF
J: TRBJ2-3; size: -; V: TRBV29-1; D: -; DNA: TGCAGCGTTGAGGGGCAGGAGGAGAACCCAGATACGCAGTATTTT; CDR3: CSVEGQEENPDTQYF
J: TRBJ1-5; size: few; V: TRBV20-1; D: TRBD1; DNA: TGCAGTGCTGAGCACCAAGGACAGGGCAATCAGCCCCAGCATTTT; CDR3: CSAEHQGQGNQPQHF
J: TRBJ2-3; size: many; V: TRBV29-1; D: -; DNA: TGCAGCGGAATTTGGGGGGCAGATACGCAGTATTTT; CDR3: CSGIWGADTQYF
J: TRBJ2-7; size: -; V: TRBV2; D: -; DNA: TGTGCCAGCAGTGAATCCACAGGGAACGGCGTCGAGCAGTACTTC; CDR3: CASSESTGNGVEQYF
J: TRBJ1-3; size: many; V: TRBV11-2; D: -; DNA: TGTGCCAGCAGCTTAGTCGGAGGTTCTGGAAACACCATATATTTT; CDR3: CASSLVGGSGNTIYF
J: TRBJ1-1; size: few; V: TRBV2; D: TRBD1; DNA: TGTGCCAGCAGTGAAGGGAACAGGGGGGATGCTTTCTTT; CDR3: CASSEGNRGDAFF
J: TRBJ2-2; size: few; V: TRBV12-5; D: -; DNA: TGTGCTAGTGGTTTGGTAGGAGACACTATCAACACCGGGGAGCTGTTTTTT; CDR3: CASGLVGDTINTGELFF
J: TRBJ1-3; size: few; V: TRBV2; D: -; DNA: TGTGCCAGCACCCCCCAGGCTGGAAACACCATATATTTT; CDR3: CASTPQAGNTIYF
J: TRBJ2-1; size: -; V: TRBV5-1; D: -; DNA: TGCGCCAGCAGCCCTCCCCAACTCAATGAGCAGTTCTTC; CDR3: CASSPPQLNEQFF
J: TRBJ1-5; size: -; V: TRBV20-1; D: TRBD1; DNA: TGCAGTGCTACTCCAGGGGCACAGGGGGCCCCCAATCAGCCCCAGCATTTT; CDR3: CSATPGAQGAPNQPQHF
J: TRBJ2-3; size: -; V: TRBV25-1; D: TRBD2; DNA: TGTGCCAGCAGTGCCCCGACTAGCGGGAGCCCAGATACGCAGTATTTT; CDR3: CASSAPTSGSPDTQYF
J: TRBJ1-3; size: -; V: TRBV6-5; D: -; DNA: TGTGCCAGCAGTGAGGAAGACGGGGGAAACACCATATATTTT; CDR3: CASSEEDGGNTIYF
J: TRBJ2-2; size: few; V: TRBV12-3/TRBV12-4; D: -; DNA: TGTGCCAGCGCAGTTGGTCAGTCCGGGGAGCTGTTTTTT; CDR3: CASAVGQSGELFF
J: TRBJ1-5; size: -; V: TRBV12-3/TRBV12-4; D: -; DNA: TGTGCCAGCAGTTTCAGGGAGGATCAGCCCCAGCATTTT; CDR3: CASSFREDQPQHF
J: TRBJ2-3; size: -; V: TRBV5-6; D: TRBD2; DNA: TGTGCCAGCAGTGATCCCCGGACTAGCAGCACAGATACGCAGTATTTT; CDR3: CASSDPRTSSTDTQYF
J: TRBJ2-1; size: few; V: TRBV20-1; D: TRBD2; DNA: TGCAGTGCTATTAGCGGGAGGGCGATGGTCGAGCAGTTCTTC; CDR3: CSAISGRAMVEQFF
J: TRBJ1-1; size: few; V: TRBV7-3; D: -; DNA: TGTGCCAGCAGCTTAACACAGAACACTGAAGCTTTCTTT; CDR3: CASSLTQNTEAFF
J: TRBJ2-3; size: -; V: TRBV5-1; D: -; DNA: TGCGCCAGCAGCGTCTTCGGAGGGCAGGGTAGCAGCACAGATACGCAGTATTTT; CDR3: CASSVFGGQGSSTDTQYF
J: TRBJ1-6; size: few; V: TRBV10-3; D: -; DNA: TGTGCCATCAGTGAGTCTTCAGGTTCGAATTCACCCCTCCACTTT; CDR3: CAISESSGSNSPLHF
J: TRBJ1-2; size: -; V: TRBV3-1; D: TRBD1; DNA: TGTGCCAGCAGCCAAGATAGCACAGGGGCCTTTGGCTACACCTTC; CDR3: CASSQDSTGAFGYTF
J: TRBJ2-3; size: few; V: TRBV5-1; D: -; DNA: TGCGCCAGCAGCTTGGGACCCAACACAGATACGCAGTATTTT; CDR3: CASSLGPNTDTQYF
J: TRBJ1-1; size: few; V: TRBV6-5; D: TRBD1; DNA: TGTGCCAGCAGTTACGGAGGAAGGGGACAGGGAGGGAGAGCTTTCTTT; CDR3: CASSYGGRGQGGRAFF
J: TRBJ1-1; size: -; V: TRBV10-2; D: -; DNA: TGCGCCAGCAAAGAGATAGGGCCCACTGAAGCTTTCTTT; CDR3: CASKEIGPTEAFF
J: TRBJ1-2; size: -; V: TRBV20-1; D: TRBD1; DNA: TGCAGTGCTACCCACAGGGGGAACTATGGCTACACCTTC; CDR3: CSATHRGNYGYTF
J: TRBJ2-1; size: -; V: TRBV21-1; D: -; DNA: TGTGCCAGCAGCAATCGCGGGAGGGCTAACAATGAGCAGTTCTTC; CDR3: CASSNRGRANNEQFF
J: TRBJ2-6; size: -; V: TRBV5-1; D: -; DNA: TGCGCCAGCAGCTCCGAGTCTCTAAGCTCTGGGGCCAACGTCCTGACTTTC; CDR3: CASSSESLSSGANVLTF
J: TRBJ1-1; size: -; V: TRBV29-1; D: -; DNA: TGCAGCGTTGAAGCTGGAGGGGGGGGAACTGAAGCTTTCTTT; CDR3: CSVEAGGGGTEAFF
J: TRBJ1-6; size: -; V: TRBV6-2/TRBV6-3; D: -; DNA: TGTGCCAGCAGTTACTTCGCTTTCGGGGCAGAAAATTCACCCCTCCACTTT; CDR3: CASSYFAFGAENSPLHF
J: TRBJ2-1; size: -; V: TRBV9; D: TRBD2; DNA: TGTGCCAGCAGCTCGACTAGCGGGAGGGCCGGGGAGCAGTTCTTC; CDR3: CASSSTSGRAGEQFF
J: TRBJ1-5; size: -; V: TRBV5-1; D: -; DNA: TGCGCCAGCAGCTTGGGGGAAGGCAATCAGCCCCAGCATTTT; CDR3: CASSLGEGNQPQHF
J: TRBJ2-7; size: few; V: TRBV7-2; D: TRBD2; DNA: TGTGCCAGCAGCTTGGGGAGGGCCCTCGAGCAGTACTTC; CDR3: CASSLGRALEQYF
J: TRBJ2-5; size: few; V: TRBV29-1; D: -; DNA: TGCAGCGCCGGAGACACGGCCGAGGAAACCCAGTACTTC; CDR3: CSAGDTAEETQYF
J: TRBJ2-5; size: few; V: TRBV5-1; D: -; DNA: TGCGCCAGCAGCTTGGCCTACGGACAGCGTCAAGAGACCCAGTACTTC; CDR3: CASSLAYGQRQETQYF
J: TRBJ2-7; size: -; V: TRBV7-2; D: -; DNA: TGTGCCAGCACCGCTGGTAGGGGCAGCTCCTACGAGCAGTACTTC; CDR3: CASTAGRGSSYEQYF
J: TRBJ2-1; size: few; V: TRBV12-3/TRBV12-4; D: TRBD2; DNA: TGTGCCAGCAGCCCAGGGACTAGCCATGAGCAGTTCTTC; CDR3: CASSPGTSHEQFF
J: TRBJ2-7; size: many; V: TRBV25-1; D: -; DNA: TGTGCCAGCAGTGAAGGACTACGGCAGTACTTC; CDR3: CASSEGLRQYF
J: TRBJ1-5; size: -; V: TRBV21-1; D: -; DNA: TGTGCCAGCAGCGGCCGGGACAGAAATCAGCCCCAGCATTTT; CDR3: CASSGRDRNQPQHF
J: TRBJ1-1; size: -; V: TRBV27; D: -; DNA: TGTGCCAGCAGTTTACAGCAGAACACTGAAGCTTTCTTT; CDR3: CASSLQQNTEAFF
J: TRBJ1-5; size: few; V: TRBV5-4; D: -; DNA: TGTGCCAGCAGCTCCCCCCGGGACCGGAGGCAGCCCCAGCATTTT; CDR3: CASSSPRDRRQPQHF
J: TRBJ1-5; size: -; V: TRBV7-2; D: TRBD1; DNA: TGTGCCAGCAGCTCCCCTGACAGGGCAGAGCCCCAGCATTTT; CDR3: CASSSPDRAEPQHF
J: TRBJ2-2; size: many; V: TRBV9; D: TRBD2; DNA: TGTGCCAGCAGCGTAGGGACTAGCGGGAACACCGGGGAGCTGTTTTTT; CDR3: CASSVGTSGNTGELFF
J: TRBJ1-4; size: -; V: TRBV19; D: -; DNA: TGTGCCAGTAGTTCGAACCGGGACCAGAATGAAAAACTGTTTTTT; CDR3: CASSSNRDQNEKLFF
J: TRBJ2-3; size: -; V: TRBV12-3/TRBV12-4; D: -; DNA: TGTGCCAGCAAGCTAGCGTATTTAGGGGATACGCAGTATTTT; CDR3: CASKLAYLGDTQYF